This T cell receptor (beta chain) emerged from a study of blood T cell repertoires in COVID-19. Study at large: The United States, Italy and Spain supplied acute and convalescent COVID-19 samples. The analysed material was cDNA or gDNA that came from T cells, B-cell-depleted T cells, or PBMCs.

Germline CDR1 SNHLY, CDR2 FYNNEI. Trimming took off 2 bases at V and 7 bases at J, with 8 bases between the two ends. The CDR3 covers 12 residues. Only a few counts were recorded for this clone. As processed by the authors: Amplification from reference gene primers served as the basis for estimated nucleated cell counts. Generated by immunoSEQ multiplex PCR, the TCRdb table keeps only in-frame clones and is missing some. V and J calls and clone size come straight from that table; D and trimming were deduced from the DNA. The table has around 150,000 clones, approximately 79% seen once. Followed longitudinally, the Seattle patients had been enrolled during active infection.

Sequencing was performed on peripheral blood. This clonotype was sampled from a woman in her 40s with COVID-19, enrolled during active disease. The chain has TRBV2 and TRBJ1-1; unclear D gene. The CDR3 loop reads CASSEMGVEAFF. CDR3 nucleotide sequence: TGTGCCAGCAGTGAAATGGGAGTTGAAGCTTTCTTT.